This entry lists 12 T cell receptor beta chains sequenced from one sample in a study of cytomegalovirus exposure and HLA in healthy donors (TCRdb year 2017). The method behind the library was the immunoSEQ multiplex PCR assay. A mixture of 60 forward primers for TCR Vbeta segments and 13 reverse primers for TCR Jbeta segments was used in the multiplex PCR. TCRdb carries this immuneACCESS record with in-frame sequences only. Its versions omit some clonotypes, under half of them owing to an unresolved V gene in the studies checked, with the rest unexplained. The table for this sample shows more than 95,000 clones. Around 3.2% of the sample belongs to the ten largest clones. Sequenced sample: PBMCs. Every receptor here comes from a man aged 35-49 years in good health and CMV-seronegative.

As to this clone: One end of the junction is discordant with germline, which a read error may explain. This chain links TRBV11-2 with TRBJ1-1, with D unclear. The CDR3 length is 14 residues. The germline gives CDR1 SGHAT, CDR2 FQNNGV. The CDR3 sequence: CASSDGRTNTEASF. Written as DNA, the CDR3 is TGTGCCAGCAGCGACGGGAGGACGAACACTGAAGCTTCCTTT.

The chain links TRBV10-2 to TRBJ2-1; weak D call: TRBD2 (5 bases). The CDR3 sequence is 15 residues long. The germline V and J ends were trimmed by 3 bases and 3 bases, with 12 bases remaining between them. Germline V gives CDR1 WSHSY, CDR2 SAAADI. The CDR3 protein is CASSDSNGNYNEQFF. The CDR3 coding sequence is TGCGCCAGCAGTGACTCGAACGGGAACTACAATGAGCAGTTCTTC.

The V call is TRBV6-5, the J call TRBJ2-4, with a tentative D call TRBD1 (5 bases). This CDR3 region has 15 residues. The V and J ends lost 0 bases and 3 bases respectively, with 9 bases between them. Germline V gene lookup returns CDR1 MNHEY and CDR2 SVGAGI. The CDR3 sequence is CASSYSTAGKNIQYF. In nucleotides, the CDR3 is TGTGCCAGCAGTTACTCGACAGCAGGCAAAAACATTCAGTACTTC.

The chain employs TRBV4-1 and TRBJ2-1, with 11 bases aligning to TRBD1. The CDR3 consists of 16 residues. Per germline, CDR1 MGHRA and CDR2 YSYEKL. Trimming cost V 3 bases and J 8 bases; bases outside gene matches: 9. The CDR3 region has the DNA TGCGCCAGCAGCCAGACCCGGGACAGGGGGTTCGATGAGCAGTTCTTC. Protein: CASSQTRDRGFDEQFF.

The V call is TRBV4-1, the J call TRBJ2-7; 8 nucleotides agree with TRBD2. The CDR3 covers 16 residues. V lost 0 bases and J lost 3; bases outside the gene matches: 7. Germline V CDR1 and CDR2: MGHRA, YSYEKL. The CDR3, as DNA: TGCGCCAGCAGCCAAGATTCCGGGGGGGCCCTCTACGAGCAGTACTTC. It is translated as CASSQDSGGALYEQYF.

The chain links TRBV11-3 to TRBJ2-7, with D perhaps matching TRBD2 (6 bases). The germline V and J ends were trimmed by 1 base and 0 bases, with 7 bases remaining between them. The CDR3 consists of 14 residues. Germline V gene sequence: CDR1 SGHNT, CDR2 YENEEA. The CDR3 loop is CASSLAGASYEQYF. CDR3 DNA: TGTGCCAGCAGCTTAGCGGGAGCCTCCTACGAGCAGTACTTC.

The chain is built from TRBV19 and TRBJ1-5; D might be TRBD1 (6 bases). The CDR3 runs to 14 residues. With 7 bases removed from V and 5 bases from J, the gap between germline ends came to 15 bases. Germline CDR1 is LNHDA and CDR2 is SQIVND (reference sequence). The CDR3 region is CASKVQGHYQPQHF. The CDR3 nucleotides are TGTGCCAGTAAAGTACAGGGCCATTATCAGCCCCAGCATTTT.

Notes on this clone: One end of the junction varies from germline; a read error may be responsible. The V gene is TRBV7-8, the J gene TRBJ1-4; no clear D gene. The CDR3 has 15 residues. From germline, CDR1 is SGHVS and CDR2 FQNEAQ. CDR3 DNA: TGTGCCAGCAGCCGGCGGACTTCAACTCATGAAAAACTGTTTTTT. This sequence encodes CASSRRTSTHEKLFF.

The gene calls are TRBV7-9 and TRBJ2-1; TRBD1 agrees at 8 bases. Germline trimming cut 5 bases from V and 5 bases from J; bases unmatched to any gene: 5. Looked up from germline, CDR1 is SEHNR and CDR2 is FQNEAQ (reference sequence). This CDR3 has 14 amino acids. The CDR3 coding sequence is TGTGCCAGCAGCCAGGACAGGGCAGACAATGAGCAGTTCTTC. This translates into CASSQDRADNEQFF.

The V call is TRBV27, the J call TRBJ1-2; a possible D gene is TRBD1 (5 bases). V dropped 5 bases and J dropped 2 bases, with 12 bases sitting between them. The V gene's germline CDR1 is MNHEY and CDR2 SMNVEV (reference sequence). The length of the CDR3 is 14 residues. DNA for the CDR3: TGTGCCAGCAGTGGGTGGGGCAGGAACTATGGCTACACCTTC. Amino acid sequence: CASSGWGRNYGYTF.

The chain couples TRBV7-8 to TRBJ2-5, with D uncertain. The V and J ends lost 2 bases and 3 bases respectively, with 10 bases between them. Germline V gene data show CDR1 as SGHVS and CDR2 as FQNEAQ. CDR3 length: 14 residues. The CDR3 loop reads CASSLSELKETQYF. Here the CDR3 DNA reads TGTGCCAGCAGCTTATCGGAGTTAAAAGAGACCCAGTACTTC.

The chain combines TRBV9 with TRBJ2-3, with a weak D call TRBD2 (5 bases). The CDR3 runs 15 residues. Trimming stripped 4 bases from V and 1 base from J, with 13 bases between. Germline CDR1 and CDR2: SGDLS and YYNGEE. The CDR3, as DNA: TGTGCCAGCAGCCCCAGGAGGTTGGGCACAGATACGCAGTATTTT. Translating gives CASSPRRLGTDTQYF.